These 28 T cell receptor beta chains originate from one sample sequenced in a study of T-cell reconstitution after alpha-beta-depleted transplantation in children. Preparation of the TCRbeta library was carried out with unique molecular identifiers. One entry per CDR3 protein, called by TCRdb with MiXCR from the PCR reads. The data contain some 200,000 distinct CDR3 sequences, roughly a tenth of them seen just once; the ten biggest clones take up approximately 5%. The sequencing here drew on PBMCs from the stem cell graft donor, taken from the stem cell graft. All receptors come from a human donor who donated a stem cell graft to a child with SCID.

This clonotype was recorded at least ten times. The chain couples TRBV2 to TRBJ2-7; TRBD1 is a possible D gene (5 bases). V gave up 6 bases and J gave up 5 bases, with 17 bases separating them. Germline V gene data show CDR1 as SNHLY and CDR2 as FYNNEI. CDR3 size: 14 residues. The CDR3 is CASSSERDRNEQYF. In DNA, the CDR3 is TGTGCCAGCAGCTCCGAACGTGACAGAAACGAGCAGTACTTC.

This clonotype was observed at least ten times. This chain links TRBV12-3 or TRBV12-4 with TRBJ1-5; no definite D call. V was shortened by 6 bases and J by 6 bases, with 18 bases between the two germline ends. This CDR3 is built from 15 residues. DNA of the CDR3: TGTGCCAGCAGCCCGGACGGAACCCGAGGTCAGCCCCAGCATTTT. It translates to CASSPDGTRGQPQHF.

This clonotype was detected ten times or more. The J gene is TRBJ2-3, the V gene TRBV7-2; D is unresolved. The CDR3 has 14 amino acids. Trimming shortened V by 5 bases and J by 1 base, and 10 bases separated the two germline ends. Germline V gene sequence: CDR1 SGHTA, CDR2 FQGNSA. The CDR3 here is CASSLKWGTDTQYF. CDR3 nucleotide sequence: TGTGCCAGCAGCCTCAAGTGGGGCACAGATACGCAGTATTTT.

This clonotype showed up many times. The V gene is TRBV15, the J gene TRBJ1-1; D is unclear. The V end was cut by 1 base, the J end by 7 bases, with 10 bases between. The CDR3 sequence is 13 residues long. Germline V gene sequence: CDR1 LNHNV, CDR2 YYDKDF (reference sequence). The CDR3, as DNA: TGTGCCACCAGCAGAGTCGGCCGGGATGAAGCTTTCTTT. Its translation: CATSRVGRDEAFF.

DNA for the CDR3: TGTGCCAGCAGCTTAGTAGTCGGGCAGACGAACACTGAAGCTTTCTTT. Translating gives CASSLVVGQTNTEAFF. The chain recombines TRBV7-8 with TRBJ1-1; D is ambiguous. In germline, CDR1 is SGHVS, CDR2 FQNEAQ. The CDR3 extends over 16 amino acids. The V and J ends lost 1 base and 1 base respectively, with 13 bases between them.

This clonotype was detected many times. V and J are TRBV7-3 and TRBJ2-1, with 11 nucleotides matching TRBD2. The CDR3 sequence is 15 residues long. The germline V gene has CDR1 SGHTA and CDR2 FQGTGA. The ends lost 5 bases at V and 3 bases at J; junction bases unmatched: 3. The CDR3: CASSATSGGYNEQFF. The CDR3 DNA reads TGTGCCAGCAGCGCAACTAGCGGGGGCTACAATGAGCAGTTCTTC.

There are many counts of this clonotype. This chain connects TRBV4-2 to TRBJ2-2; D possibly corresponds to TRBD1 (5 bases). The CDR3 loop spans 14 amino acids. Germline V gene lookup returns CDR1 LGHNA and CDR2 YNFKEQ. Trimming took 5 bases from V and 0 from J, leaving 7 bases between them. The CDR3 loop reads CASSRQTNTGELFF. CDR3 DNA sequence: TGTGCCAGCAGCAGACAGACGAACACCGGGGAGCTGTTTTTT.

This clonotype was seen only a few times. The rearrangement links TRBV6-1 to TRBJ1-1; tentatively, D is TRBD1 (5 bases). This CDR3 has 14 residues. V was cut by 1 base and J by 7 bases, with 13 bases left in between. Germline V lookup: CDR1 MNHNS, CDR2 SASEGT. The CDR3 spells CASSEERGTDEAFF. DNA for the CDR3: TGTGCCAGCAGTGAAGAGCGGGGGACGGATGAAGCTTTCTTT.

This clonotype was recorded at least ten times. This sequence joins TRBV7-7 and TRBJ2-4; D ambiguous. Germline CDR1 reads SSHAT; CDR2 reads FNYEAQ (reference sequence). The V gene lost 5 bases and the J gene lost 8 bases, with 7 bases spanning the gap. This CDR3 spans 11 amino acids. Written as DNA, the CDR3 is TGTGCCAGCAGCCCCTCGCACATTCAGTACTTC. It specifies CASSPSHIQYF.

This clonotype was found many times. The chain has TRBV20-1 and TRBJ2-5; D could derive from TRBD1 or TRBD2 (5 bases each). Trimming removed 0 bases at V and 7 bases at J, with 18 bases between. Looked up from germline, CDR1 is DFQATT and CDR2 is SNEGSKA (reference sequence). This CDR3 comprises 15 residues. The CDR3 bases are TGCAGTGCTAGAGATCCCGGGACCCCCAGAGGGACCCAGTACTTC. It encodes CSARDPGTPRGTQYF.

This clonotype was detected many times. CDR3 DNA sequence: TGCAGTGCTAGAGAGGGGTTAGGTCGCGCAGATTACAATGAGCAGTTCTTC. It codes for CSAREGLGRADYNEQFF. The chain recombines TRBV20-1 with TRBJ2-1; D remains unclear. V lost 0 bases and J lost 4, with 19 bases in between. The CDR3 covers 17 residues. Germline CDR1 and CDR2: DFQATT and SNEGSKA (reference sequence).

V is TRBV5-1 and J is TRBJ2-1; possibly TRBD1 for D (6 bases). The germline V and J ends were trimmed by 5 bases and 6 bases, with 12 bases remaining between them. This CDR3 is 13 amino acids long. CDR1 is SGHRS, CDR2 YFSETQ, per germline. The CDR3 DNA sequence: TGCGCCAGCAGGGGTACAGGGCTCAATGAGCAGTTCTTC. Translated: CASRGTGLNEQFF.

This clonotype was detected many times. The V and J genes are TRBV5-6 and TRBJ1-1; D remains unclear. The CDR3 covers 12 residues. The germline V gene has CDR1 SGHDT and CDR2 YYEEEE. V lost 0 bases, J lost 8 bases, and 8 bases lay in between. The CDR3 DNA reads as TGTGCCAGCAGCTTGGTTGAGGCAGAAGCTTTCTTT. Translated, it gives CASSLVEAEAFF.

This clonotype was seen many times. The chain has TRBV6-1 and TRBJ2-6; tentatively, D is TRBD1 or TRBD2 (6 bases each). The V gene's germline CDR1 is MNHNS and CDR2 SASEGT. The CDR3 length is 18 residues. V lost 7 bases and J 4 bases, leaving 23 bases between the germline ends. In DNA form, the CDR3 reads TGTGCCAGCATAAAACAGGGAGGCGTCCTGTCGGGGGCCAACGTCCTGACTTTC. It translates to CASIKQGGVLSGANVLTF.

This clonotype was found many times. J is TRBJ1-5 and V is TRBV20-1; a weak D match, TRBD1 (6 bases). V dropped 1 base and J dropped 7 bases, with 11 bases sitting between them. The germline V gene encodes CDR1 DFQATT and CDR2 SNEGSKA (reference sequence). This CDR3 is 13 amino acids long. The CDR3 nucleotides are TGCAGTGCTAGAGGGACCCAGGGGCAGCCCCAGCATTTT. It yields the protein CSARGTQGQPQHF.

Only a few counts were recorded for this clonotype. The rearrangement joins TRBV5-1 to TRBJ1-1; TRBD1 agrees at 9 bases. The J segment lost 4 bases and the V segment lost 1 base, leaving 8 bases of the junction unmatched. CDR1 is SGHRS and CDR2 is YFSETQ in the germline V gene. The CDR3 totals 16 residues. CDR3 DNA: TGCGCCAGCAGCTTGCCTTCAACAGGGGGCGGCACTGAAGCTTTCTTT. Translated, it gives CASSLPSTGGGTEAFF.

The V call is TRBV7-9, the J call TRBJ2-1; weak D call: TRBD2 (6 bases). V lost 3 bases, J lost 0 bases, and 9 bases lay in between. Germline CDR1 and CDR2: SEHNR and FQNEAQ (reference sequence). This CDR3 contains 15 residues. CDR3 sequence: CASSFPGSSYNEQFF. CDR3 nucleotides: TGTGCCAGCAGCTTCCCCGGGAGCTCCTACAATGAGCAGTTCTTC.

This clonotype appeared many times. The chain combines TRBV10-2 with TRBJ2-5; 10 nucleotides match TRBD2. The germline CDR1 and CDR2 sequences are WSHSY and SAAADI. V lost 2 bases, J lost 3 bases, and 18 bases stayed unmatched. CDR3 length: 20 amino acids. The CDR3 reads CASSEISLAGAPDPEETQYF. The CDR3 nucleotides read TGCGCCAGCAGTGAGATCAGCCTAGCGGGGGCCCCTGACCCCGAAGAGACCCAGTACTTC.

This clonotype was observed at least ten times. V usage is TRBV7-8 and J usage is TRBJ2-2; TRBD1 aligns across 10 bases. Germline CDR1 is SGHVS and CDR2 is FQNEAQ. V trimming: 4 bases; J trimming: 3 bases; junction bases outside the gene matches: 5. There are 16 residues in the CDR3. CDR3 sequence reads: CASSSTGGAYTGELFF. CDR3 in DNA: TGTGCCAGCAGCTCGACAGGGGGCGCATACACCGGGGAGCTGTTTTTT. Variable domain in full (rest from reference TRBV7-8 and TRBJ2-2): GAGVSQSPRYKVAKRGQDVALRCDPISGHVSLFWYQQALGQGPEFLTYFQNEAQLDKSGLPSDRFFAERPEGSVSTLKIQRTQQEDSAVYLCASSSTGGAYTGELFFGEGSRLTVL.

This clonotype appeared many times. V and J are TRBV12-3 or TRBV12-4 and TRBJ2-7; the D is unclear. The ends were cut back, 6 bases at V and 5 bases at J, with 17 bases in the middle. This CDR3 comprises 14 residues. The DNA for the CDR3 is TGTGCCAGCAGCTTCCACGTCGGGCCTGACGAGCAGTACTTC. This translates into CASSFHVGPDEQYF.

This clonotype has only a few counts. V gene TRBV7-6 combines with J gene TRBJ1-2, with 8 bases matching TRBD1. CDR3 length: 12 residues. V trimming: 5 bases; J trimming: 7 bases; junction bases outside the gene matches: 3. The V gene's germline CDR1 is SGHVS and CDR2 FNYEAQ. CDR3 DNA sequence: TGTGCCAGCAGCCTCAGGGGGCTTGGCTACACCTTC. Translated: CASSLRGLGYTF.

This clonotype was seen many times. The chain joins TRBV3-1 to TRBJ2-7; D is possibly TRBD2 (5 bases). V was pared by 2 bases and J by 7 bases, with 9 bases between. CDR3 length: 12 residues. Germline V gene sequence: CDR1 LGHDT, CDR2 YNNKEL (reference sequence). CDR3 bases: TGTGCCAGCAGCCAACTTCGAGGGGAGCAGTACTTC. Its protein product is CASSQLRGEQYF.

V gene TRBV15 combines with J gene TRBJ2-2; TRBD2 is a possible D gene (6 bases). Germline V gives CDR1 LNHNV, CDR2 YYDKDF (reference sequence). The CDR3 sequence is 13 residues long. V was pared by 3 bases and J by 4 bases, with 6 bases between. CDR3 nucleotides: TGTGCCACCAGCAGGGGGGGCACCGGGGAGCTGTTTTTT. Its protein is CATSRGGTGELFF.

This clonotype was counted a few times. J is TRBJ2-7 and V is TRBV7-2; TRBD1 might be the D (6 bases). Trimming stripped 5 bases from V and 1 base from J, with 18 bases between. In germline, CDR1 is SGHTA, CDR2 FQGNSA. This CDR3 is 16 amino acids long. The chain's CDR3 is CASSPYRAARSYEQYF. CDR3 DNA sequence: TGTGCCAGCAGCCCATACAGGGCGGCAAGATCCTACGAGCAGTACTTC.

This clonotype appeared many times. The chain employs TRBV12-3 or TRBV12-4 and TRBJ2-7; TRBD1 might be the D (6 bases). The CDR3 runs 14 residues. V lost 4 bases, J lost 2 bases, and 12 bases lay in between. The CDR3 sequence: CASSSTGGAYEQYF. In nucleotides, the CDR3 is TGTGCCAGCAGTTCGACAGGCGGTGCCTACGAGCAGTACTTC.

This clonotype was detected many times. This chain's CDR3 is CASSLAGSTYEQYF. Written as DNA, the CDR3 is TGTGCCAGCAGCTTAGCGGGGAGTACCTACGAGCAGTACTTC. The chain is built from TRBV11-2 and TRBJ2-7; D may be TRBD2 (5 bases). Germline V gives CDR1 SGHAT, CDR2 FQNNGV. The CDR3 is 14 residues long. V shed 1 base and J shed 2 bases, with 9 bases lying between them.

Ten or more counts support this clonotype. The rearrangement links TRBV20-1 to TRBJ2-3; D perhaps matches TRBD2 (7 bases). Trimming removed 0 bases from V and 6 bases from J, with 22 bases in between. CDR3 length equals 17 residues. Germline CDR1 is DFQATT and CDR2 is SNEGSKA (reference sequence). As DNA, the CDR3 is TGCAGTGCTAGAGATCCTTGGCGGGGGCCTGAGATGGATACGCAGTATTTT. Its translation: CSARDPWRGPEMDTQYF.

This clonotype was observed a few times. The V and J genes are TRBV25-1 and TRBJ1-3; D ambiguous. The germline gives CDR1 MGHDK, CDR2 SYGVNS. The CDR3 contains 16 residues. The ends were cut back, 1 base at V and 3 bases at J, with 13 bases in the middle. CDR3 residues: CASSEFMESGGNTIYF. CDR3 in DNA: TGTGCCAGCAGTGAATTTATGGAATCGGGTGGAAACACCATATATTTT. Full variable domain (remainder filled in from reference TRBV25-1 and TRBJ1-3): EADIYQTPRYLVIGTGKKITLECSQTMGHDKMYWYQQDPGMELHLIHYSYGVNSTEKGDLSSESTVSRIRTEHFPLTLESARPSHTSQYLCASSEFMESGGNTIYFGEGSWLTVV.